These T cell receptor beta chains were read from a single sample in a study of vaccination and CD4 T cells after COVID-19. TCRdb re-called the PCR reads with MiXCR, one entry per CDR3 protein. The data hold 14,000 or so distinct CDR3 sequences, with 63% observed a single time. The antigens of these receptors remain unknown. The sequenced sample consisted of CD4+ T cells from blood, cultured in vitro. These receptors were taken from a human donor who had recovered from COVID-19. Both conserved end residues are part of each CDR3. D genes are given only for firm matches. Size values are once, few and many counts, or a class for expanded clones, and some rows have none.

TRBD1,TRBJ1-5,-,TRBV24-1,TGTGCCACTGGACAGGGGAATCAGCCCCAGCATTTT,CATGQGNQPQHF
TRBD2,TRBJ2-1,-,TRBV11-3,TGTGCCAGCAGCTTACGAACTAGCGGGAGTGGCAATGAGCAGTTCTTC,CASSLRTSGSGNEQFF
-,TRBJ2-5,-,TRBV28,TGTGCCAGCAGCCCGATTAGTAACAACCAAGAGACCCAGTACTTC,CASSPISNNQETQYF
TRBD2,TRBJ2-5,-,TRBV6-5,TGTGCCAGCAGTTACGGGACTAGCATCAAGGAGACCCAGTACTTC,CASSYGTSIKETQYF
-,TRBJ1-1,-,TRBV7-9,TGTGCCAGCAGCTTAGCGGGTCCTTACACTGAAGCTTTCTTT,CASSLAGPYTEAFF
TRBD2,TRBJ2-7,few,TRBV2,TGTGCCAGCAGTGAGTCGGGGGGAGGCCCCTACGAGCAGTACTTC,CASSESGGGPYEQYF
TRBD1,TRBJ2-3,-,TRBV28,TGTGCCAGCAGTTACAGGGGGTTGATGGATACGCAGTATTTT,CASSYRGLMDTQYF
TRBD2,TRBJ2-7,-,TRBV20-1,TGCAGTGGAGTCCAACTAGCGGGGCTTTACGAGCAGTACTTC,CSGVQLAGLYEQYF
TRBD1,TRBJ2-3,-,TRBV28,TGTGCCAGCAGTGTTACAGGGGTGGGTACGCAGTATTTT,CASSVTGVGTQYF
-,TRBJ2-5,-,TRBV27,TGTGCCAGCAGTGCACCGACCAAGGGCTATGAGACCCAGTACTTC,CASSAPTKGYETQYF
TRBD1,TRBJ1-1,-,TRBV27,TGTGCCAGCATGGCAGGGGGCGCAGGAAGGACTGAAGCTTTCTTT,CASMAGGAGRTEAFF
-,TRBJ1-1,-,TRBV18,TGTGCCAGCTCTCCTCAGGGGAACACTGAAGCTTTCTTT,CASSPQGNTEAFF
-,TRBJ2-1,-,TRBV20-1,TGCAGTCTAGAACGAACCGGGACCTATGAGCAGTTCTTC,CSLERTGTYEQFF
-,TRBJ1-1,-,TRBV30,TGTGCCTGTACCGTTAAGGCGGTAAACACTGAAGCTTTCTTT,CACTVKAVNTEAFF
TRBD1,TRBJ2-7,-,TRBV27,TGTGCCAGCAGGCTAATTTGGGACAGTAGCTCCTACGAGCAGTACTTC,CASRLIWDSSSYEQYF
-,TRBJ2-2,-,TRBV7-9,TGTGCCAGCAGCTTAGGGGGACTTCAGAACACCGGGGAGCTGTTTTTT,CASSLGGLQNTGELFF
-,TRBJ1-1,-,TRBV5-5,TGTGCCAGCAGTTCTCTACAAGGGCAGGGCGATCACACTGAAGCTTTCTTT,CASSSLQGQGDHTEAFF
TRBD2,TRBJ2-2,few,TRBV20-1,TGCAGTGCTAGTCCTCCCGGTGGCGGGGGGGCCGGGGAGCTGTTTTTT,CSASPPGGGGAGELFF
-,TRBJ1-2,-,TRBV11-2,TGTGCCAGCAGCTTCAACGACTATGGCTACACCTTC,CASSFNDYGYTF
-,TRBJ1-2,-,TRBV6-2/TRBV6-3,TGTGCCAGCAGAACTGCAGGGTATAGTTATGGCTACACCTTC,CASRTAGYSYGYTF
-,TRBJ1-2,-,TRBV11-2,TGTGCCAGCAGCCCAGGGGTAGGGTTGGGGTATGGCTACACCTTC,CASSPGVGLGYGYTF
TRBD1,TRBJ2-5,-,TRBV5-5,TGTGCCAGCAGCTTGGGACCCGACAGGGGAGAGACCCAGTACTTC,CASSLGPDRGETQYF
-,TRBJ1-4,-,TRBV5-1,TGCGCCAGCAGCTTGTTGAGCGGGGGTAGTGAAAAACTGTTTTTT,CASSLLSGGSEKLFF
-,TRBJ1-3,-,TRBV4-1,TGCGCCAGCAGCCCACTCGGACGGACTGGAAACACCATATATTTT,CASSPLGRTGNTIYF
-,TRBJ2-3,few,TRBV6-2/TRBV6-3,TGTGCCAGCAGTTACTCGGGGCTCTGGGCAGGGTTGACAGATACGCAGTATTTT,CASSYSGLWAGLTDTQYF
-,TRBJ2-2,-,TRBV10-3,TGTGCCACCTCGGACACCCCGATCGGGGAGCTGTTTTTT,CATSDTPIGELFF
TRBD1,TRBJ2-5,few,TRBV27,TGTGCCAGCAGATACACTTCCGGGACAGGGTGGGAGACCCAGTACTTC,CASRYTSGTGWETQYF
TRBD2,TRBJ2-5,-,TRBV5-5,TGTGCCAGCAGCTTTCAGGCTAGCGGGAGTTCGACGGAGACCCAGTACTTC,CASSFQASGSSTETQYF
-,TRBJ1-1,once,TRBV28,TGTGCCAGCAGCCCGGAGCAGGGCCCCGGGATAGCTTTCTTT,CASSPEQGPGIAFF
-,TRBJ1-6,-,TRBV2,TGTGCCAGCAGTCGGGAGTCGCTGTCCCTCCACTTT,CASSRESLSLHF
-,TRBJ2-2,-,TRBV10-2,TGCGCCAGCAGTGCCGCGACGACCGGGGAGCTGTTTTTT,CASSAATTGELFF